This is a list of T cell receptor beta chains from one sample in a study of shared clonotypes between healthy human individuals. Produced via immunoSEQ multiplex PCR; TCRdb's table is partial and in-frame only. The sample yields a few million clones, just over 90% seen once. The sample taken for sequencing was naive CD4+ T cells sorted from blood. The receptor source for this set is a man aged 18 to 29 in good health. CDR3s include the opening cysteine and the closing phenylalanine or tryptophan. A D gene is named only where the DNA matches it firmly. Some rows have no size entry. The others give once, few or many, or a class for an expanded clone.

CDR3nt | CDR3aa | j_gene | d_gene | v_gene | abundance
TGCGCCAGCAGCTTTTATGGGAGGGCCGCAACGAACACCGGGGAGCTGTTTTTT | CASSFYGRAATNTGELFF | TRBJ2-2 | TRBD2 | TRBV5-1 | -
TGTGCCAGCAGTCGACTAGCGGGCTACGAGCAGTACTTC | CASSRLAGYEQYF | TRBJ2-7 | TRBD2 | TRBV6-5 | -
TGTGCCAGCAGCTTTCAGACAGGGGGCGATGGCTACACCTTC | CASSFQTGGDGYTF | TRBJ1-2 | TRBD1 | TRBV5-4 | -
TGTGCCAGCAGCCCAGACATGCTCTACGAGCAGTACTTC | CASSPDMLYEQYF | TRBJ2-7 | - | TRBV5-5 | -
TGTGCCAGCAGGGCCGGGACTAGCGAGTACAATGAGCAGTTCTTC | CASRAGTSEYNEQFF | TRBJ2-1 | TRBD2 | TRBV25-1 | -
TGTGCCACCCGGACACAGGGGGCAAGCACAGATACGCAGTATTTT | CATRTQGASTDTQYF | TRBJ2-3 | TRBD1 | TRBV19 | -
TGTGCCAGCCGGGGGACTAGCAACACCGGGGAGCTGTTTTTT | CASRGTSNTGELFF | TRBJ2-2 | TRBD2 | TRBV2 | -
TGTGCCAGCAGCTTGGGGGGGCCTAGCCCCAACAATGAGCAGTTCTTC | CASSLGGPSPNNEQFF | TRBJ2-1 | - | TRBV5-4 | -
TGTGCCAGCAGAAGGGACTCCAACAATCAGCCCCAGCATTTT | CASRRDSNNQPQHF | TRBJ1-5 | - | TRBV6-1 | few
TGTGCCAGCAGTGAAGAACAGGGTAACCAGCCCCAGCATTTT | CASSEEQGNQPQHF | TRBJ1-5 | - | TRBV6-1 | once
TGTGCCAGCAGTCCCCGCTTTGGCTACACCTTC | CASSPRFGYTF | TRBJ1-2 | - | TRBV28 | -
TGTGCCACCAGCAGGAATAGCAATCAGCCCCAGCATTTT | CATSRNSNQPQHF | TRBJ1-5 | - | TRBV15 | -
TGTGCCAGCTCAGCCACAGGGGGAACTGAAGCTTTCTTT | CASSATGGTEAFF | TRBJ1-1 | TRBD1 | TRBV18 | -
TGTGCCTGGAGTGTGAGAGAGACCCAGTACTTC | CAWSVRETQYF | TRBJ2-5 | - | TRBV30 | -
TGTGCCAGCAGTTTAGCGGGAGTGGGGGCGGTTGAGCAGTTCTTC | CASSLAGVGAVEQFF | TRBJ2-1 | TRBD2 | TRBV6-1 | -
TGTGCCAGCAGTTTCTCCAACCGACAGAGCTATAATTCACCCCTCCACTTT | CASSFSNRQSYNSPLHF | TRBJ1-6 | - | TRBV27 | -
TGCGCCAGCAGCTTGGCAGGGAGGGGCTCTGGGGCCAACGTCCTGACTTTC | CASSLAGRGSGANVLTF | TRBJ2-6 | TRBD2 | TRBV5-1 | -
TGTGCCAGCAGAACAACCGGGACTAGCGGGCCACAAGGGTACTTC | CASRTTGTSGPQGYF | TRBJ2-5 | TRBD2 | TRBV6-6 | -
TGCGCCAGCAGTCAATCGCCCACTAGCGGGGGAACGACGGGAGAGCAGTACTTC | CASSQSPTSGGTTGEQYF | TRBJ2-7 | TRBD2 | TRBV23-1 | -
TGTGCCAGCACAACCAGCGGACAAGACAATGAGCAGTTCTTC | CASTTSGQDNEQFF | TRBJ2-1 | - | TRBV5-6 | -
TGTGCCAGCAGCTTAGCGGGGACAGAGAATGAAAAACTGTTTTTT | CASSLAGTENEKLFF | TRBJ1-4 | TRBD1 | TRBV7-8 | -
TGTGCCACCAGCAGAGTGGCCGGTGAGCAGTTCTTC | CATSRVAGEQFF | TRBJ2-1 | - | TRBV15 | -
TGTGCCAGCAGGAGGACAGGGGACGGATACGAGCAGTACTTC | CASRRTGDGYEQYF | TRBJ2-7 | TRBD1 | TRBV25-1 | -
TGTGCCAGCAGCTCCAGGGGTCTAGCGGGGGATACGCAGTATTTT | CASSSRGLAGDTQYF | TRBJ2-3 | TRBD2 | TRBV7-2 | -
TGTGCCAGCAGCTTAGAGAGGACATCAGATACGCAGTATTTT | CASSLERTSDTQYF | TRBJ2-3 | - | TRBV11-2 | -
TGCGCCAGCAGCCAAGTAGGGACTAGCGGGAGGAGGAATGAGCAGTTCTTC | CASSQVGTSGRRNEQFF | TRBJ2-1 | TRBD2 | TRBV4-1 | -
TGTGCCAGTAGTGGCTTAGCGGGAGCGGCCAATGAGCAGTTCTTC | CASSGLAGAANEQFF | TRBJ2-1 | TRBD2 | TRBV19 | -
TGTGCCAGCTCACCAGGCCATACCTCTGGAAACACCATATATTTT | CASSPGHTSGNTIYF | TRBJ1-3 | - | TRBV18 | -
TGTGCCAGCAGCTTGGAAGCGGGGGCCAGTAATTCACCCCTCCACTTT | CASSLEAGASNSPLHF | TRBJ1-6 | - | TRBV5-4 | -
TGTGCCAGCAGCTTAACGGAGCTAAATACGCAGTATTTT | CASSLTELNTQYF | TRBJ2-3 | - | TRBV7-9 | -
TGTGCCAGCAGTTTTAGCGGGAGTATCGGGGAGCTGTTTTTT | CASSFSGSIGELFF | TRBJ2-2 | TRBD2 | TRBV11-2 | -
TGTGCCAGCACGAGTGGGACAGGGGGGAATCAGCCCCAGCATTTT | CASTSGTGGNQPQHF | TRBJ1-5 | TRBD1 | TRBV28 | -
TGTGCCAGCAGCAAGGTAGCGGAGAACACCGGGGAGCTGTTTTTT | CASSKVAENTGELFF | TRBJ2-2 | - | TRBV21-1 | -
TGCGCCAGCAGCTTGGAGGAAAACGAGCAGTACTTC | CASSLEENEQYF | TRBJ2-7 | - | TRBV5-1 | -
TGTGCCAGCAGTTTCGGTCAGGGGAAGGGTGGCTACACCTTC | CASSFGQGKGGYTF | TRBJ1-2 | - | TRBV27 | -
TGTGCCAGCAGCTCGACAGGGGGCTATGGCTACACCTTC | CASSSTGGYGYTF | TRBJ1-2 | TRBD1 | TRBV28 | -
TGCGCCAGCAGCTTGTCCACTAAAGAGACCCAGTACTTC | CASSLSTKETQYF | TRBJ2-5 | - | TRBV5-1 | -
TGTGCCTGGAGTGGACAGCTAGGTAATGAAAAACTGTTTTTT | CAWSGQLGNEKLFF | TRBJ1-4 | - | TRBV30 | once
TGTGCCTGGAGTGGGACTAGCGTGAGCGAGCAGTACTTC | CAWSGTSVSEQYF | TRBJ2-7 | TRBD2 | TRBV30 | once
TGTGCCAGTACCTCCGGCCGTTCTAACTATGGCTACACCTTC | CASTSGRSNYGYTF | TRBJ1-2 | - | TRBV19 | -
TGTGCCAGCAGCCAAAGCGGTACGGGGACCCAGTACTTC | CASSQSGTGTQYF | TRBJ2-5 | - | TRBV6-6 | -
TGTGCCATCATCGGCACTAGCGGGAGTTTGGGGTCCTACGAGCAGTACTTC | CAIIGTSGSLGSYEQYF | TRBJ2-7 | TRBD2 | TRBV10-3 | once
TGTGCCAGCAGCTTATATCGAGGCGTCGACTACGAGCAGTACTTC | CASSLYRGVDYEQYF | TRBJ2-7 | - | TRBV7-2 | -
TGTGCCAGCAGCACGTCAGGGCGAGGGACTGAAGCTTTCTTT | CASSTSGRGTEAFF | TRBJ1-1 | - | TRBV6-5 | -
TGTGCCAGCAGCTCACGGACTAGCGGGGGTACCGAGACCCAGTACTTC | CASSSRTSGGTETQYF | TRBJ2-5 | TRBD2 | TRBV5-4 | -
TGTGCCAGCAGCCCCCTGCGGACAAATGAGCAGTTCTTC | CASSPLRTNEQFF | TRBJ2-1 | - | TRBV7-2 | -
TGTGCCAGCAGTCCCCCGGACCTTCGAGGCACCGGGGAGCTGTTTTTT | CASSPPDLRGTGELFF | TRBJ2-2 | - | TRBV27 | -
TGTGCCAGCAGCCCGACAATGACCCACTCCTACGAGCAGTACTTC | CASSPTMTHSYEQYF | TRBJ2-7 | - | TRBV9 | -
TGTGCCAGCAGCTTCGGGACTAGTGGGGCCGATGGGGAGCAGTTCTTC | CASSFGTSGADGEQFF | TRBJ2-1 | TRBD2 | TRBV7-9 | -
TGTGCCAGCAGCTTGGATAGCTTCCGGGATACGCAGTATTTT | CASSLDSFRDTQYF | TRBJ2-3 | - | TRBV5-4 | -
TGCAGCGCTCAAGAGGGCAATTCACCCCTCCACTTT | CSAQEGNSPLHF | TRBJ1-6 | - | TRBV29-1 | few
TGCGCCAGCAGCTTGGAAACCCCCCTAGGAGAGACCCAGTACTTC | CASSLETPLGETQYF | TRBJ2-5 | - | TRBV5-1 | -
TGTGCCATCAGTGACTCGGCGGGGGGTCGACATGAGCAGTTCTTC | CAISDSAGGRHEQFF | TRBJ2-1 | TRBD2 | TRBV10-3 | once